This is a list of T cell receptor beta chains from one sample in a study of blood T cell repertoires in COVID-19. Assay: immunoSEQ multiplex PCR; the TCRdb copy retains only in-frame clones and omits some. The sample has approximately 230,000 clones, approximately 83% seen once. The sample comprised peripheral blood. Receptors were obtained from a man older than 75 with acute or convalescent COVID-19. CDR3s include the opening cysteine and the closing phenylalanine or tryptophan. The D gene is left open where the match is weak. Clone sizes are given selectively: once, few, many, or a class where the clone is expanded.

D gene: -; J gene: TRBJ1-4; V gene: TRBV7-9; clone size: once; CDR3 protein: CASSFDTRRGPTNEKLFF; CDR3 DNA: TGTGCCAGCAGCTTTGATACCCGGAGGGGCCCAACTAATGAAAAACTGTTTTTT
D gene: -; J gene: TRBJ2-3; V gene: TRBV27; clone size: -; CDR3 protein: CASSFAYGRSTDTQYF; CDR3 DNA: TGTGCCAGCAGTTTCGCGTACGGCAGGTCCACAGATACGCAGTATTTT
D gene: TRBD1; J gene: TRBJ1-6; V gene: TRBV25-1; clone size: -; CDR3 protein: CAAGTGYGPLHF; CDR3 DNA: TGTGCGGCCGGGACAGGGTACGGACCCCTCCACTTT
D gene: -; J gene: TRBJ2-1; V gene: TRBV7-3; clone size: -; CDR3 protein: CASSLVAVRLGEQFF; CDR3 DNA: TGTGCCAGCAGCTTAGTGGCGGTGAGACTCGGTGAGCAGTTCTTC
D gene: -; J gene: TRBJ1-3; V gene: TRBV15; clone size: -; CDR3 protein: CATNRDRQRSGNTIYF; CDR3 DNA: TGTGCCACCAACCGAGACCGGCAGCGCTCTGGAAACACCATATATTTT
D gene: -; J gene: TRBJ2-7; V gene: TRBV2; clone size: -; CDR3 protein: CASRKAELHHEQYF; CDR3 DNA: TGTGCCAGCCGAAAAGCGGAGTTGCACCACGAGCAGTACTTC
D gene: TRBD2; J gene: TRBJ2-5; V gene: TRBV5-4; clone size: -; CDR3 protein: CASSLLKLAGGEETQYF; CDR3 DNA: TGTGCCAGCAGCCTCCTTAAACTAGCGGGAGGGGAGGAGACCCAGTACTTC
D gene: TRBD1; J gene: TRBJ1-1; V gene: TRBV7-2; clone size: -; CDR3 protein: CASSLDQGASWNTEAFF; CDR3 DNA: TGTGCCAGCAGCTTGGACCAGGGGGCGAGTTGGAACACTGAAGCTTTCTTT
D gene: -; J gene: TRBJ1-3; V gene: TRBV9; clone size: -; CDR3 protein: CASSPWGGSSGNTIYF; CDR3 DNA: TGTGCCAGCAGCCCCTGGGGGGGGTCCTCTGGAAACACCATATATTTT
D gene: -; J gene: TRBJ2-7; V gene: TRBV30; clone size: -; CDR3 protein: CAWGRTLSYEQYF; CDR3 DNA: TGTGCCTGGGGCAGGACTTTGTCCTACGAGCAGTACTTC
D gene: TRBD2; J gene: TRBJ2-1; V gene: TRBV14; clone size: -; CDR3 protein: CASSPGLAGINEQFF; CDR3 DNA: TGTGCCAGCAGCCCGGGACTAGCGGGGATCAATGAGCAGTTCTTC
D gene: -; J gene: TRBJ1-5; V gene: TRBV2; clone size: -; CDR3 protein: CASTLGREGQPQHF; CDR3 DNA: TGTGCCAGCACCCTAGGTCGGGAAGGCCAGCCCCAGCATTTT
D gene: -; J gene: TRBJ1-1; V gene: TRBV3-1/TRBV3-2; clone size: -; CDR3 protein: CASSQGAVNTEAFF; CDR3 DNA: TGTGCCAGCAGCCAAGGGGCCGTGAACACTGAAGCTTTCTTT
D gene: -; J gene: TRBJ1-4; V gene: TRBV15; clone size: -; CDR3 protein: CATSSGRYATNEKLFF; CDR3 DNA: TGTGCCACCAGCAGCGGCAGGTACGCAACTAATGAAAAACTGTTTTTT
D gene: -; J gene: TRBJ2-7; V gene: TRBV4-2; clone size: many; CDR3 protein: CASSQDMASVHYEQYF; CDR3 DNA: TGTGCCAGCAGCCAAGATATGGCCAGTGTCCACTACGAGCAGTACTTC
D gene: -; J gene: TRBJ1-1; V gene: TRBV2; clone size: -; CDR3 protein: CASSLDRLNTEAFF; CDR3 DNA: TGTGCCAGCAGTTTAGACAGGCTGAACACTGAAGCTTTCTTT
D gene: -; J gene: TRBJ1-1; V gene: TRBV11-2; clone size: -; CDR3 protein: CASSLDNGPLPRYTEAFF; CDR3 DNA: TGTGCCAGCAGCTTAGATAACGGCCCTTTACCTAGATACACTGAAGCTTTCTTT
D gene: -; J gene: TRBJ2-2; V gene: TRBV7-6; clone size: -; CDR3 protein: CASSLAGVLSAGELFF; CDR3 DNA: TGTGCCAGCAGCTTAGCGGGAGTACTTTCGGCCGGGGAGCTGTTTTTT
D gene: -; J gene: TRBJ2-5; V gene: TRBV9; clone size: -; CDR3 protein: CASSVGPTGVEETQYF; CDR3 DNA: TGTGCCAGCAGCGTAGGCCCGACAGGAGTCGAAGAGACCCAGTACTTC
D gene: -; J gene: TRBJ2-1; V gene: TRBV10-2; clone size: -; CDR3 protein: CASSESRGSYNEQFF; CDR3 DNA: TGCGCCAGCAGTGAGTCAAGGGGCTCCTACAATGAGCAGTTCTTC
D gene: TRBD2; J gene: TRBJ2-1; V gene: TRBV7-9; clone size: -; CDR3 protein: CASSKLAGVYNEQFF; CDR3 DNA: TGTGCCAGCAGCAAGCTAGCGGGGGTTTACAATGAGCAGTTCTTC
D gene: TRBD2; J gene: TRBJ2-6; V gene: TRBV27; clone size: -; CDR3 protein: CASSREVPTGANVLTF; CDR3 DNA: TGTGCCAGCAGTCGGGAGGTACCGACCGGGGCCAACGTCCTGACTTTC
D gene: -; J gene: TRBJ2-7; V gene: TRBV7-9; clone size: -; CDR3 protein: CASSEFLTYEQYF; CDR3 DNA: TGTGCCAGCAGCGAGTTCCTGACCTACGAGCAGTACTTC
D gene: TRBD1; J gene: TRBJ1-2; V gene: TRBV30; clone size: -; CDR3 protein: CAWIPGQGASGYTF; CDR3 DNA: TGTGCCTGGATCCCGGGACAGGGGGCGAGTGGCTACACCTTC
D gene: -; J gene: TRBJ2-1; V gene: TRBV6-6; clone size: -; CDR3 protein: CASRDTNEQFF; CDR3 DNA: TGTGCCAGCAGGGACACCAATGAGCAGTTCTTC
D gene: TRBD1; J gene: TRBJ1-3; V gene: TRBV18; clone size: -; CDR3 protein: CASSPRTGDGNTIYF; CDR3 DNA: TGTGCCAGCTCACCAAGGACAGGGGACGGAAACACCATATATTTT
D gene: TRBD1; J gene: TRBJ2-1; V gene: TRBV24-1; clone size: -; CDR3 protein: CATSDALDRGYNEQFF; CDR3 DNA: TGTGCCACCAGTGATGCCCTCGACAGGGGCTACAATGAGCAGTTCTTC
D gene: TRBD1; J gene: TRBJ2-7; V gene: TRBV27; clone size: -; CDR3 protein: CASKQNVGTASSYEQYF; CDR3 DNA: TGTGCCAGCAAACAAAATGTAGGGACAGCGAGCTCCTACGAGCAGTACTTC
D gene: TRBD2; J gene: TRBJ2-1; V gene: TRBV11-2; clone size: -; CDR3 protein: CASSLGLAGAPSYNEQFF; CDR3 DNA: TGTGCCAGCAGCTTAGGGCTAGCGGGGGCCCCTTCCTACAATGAGCAGTTCTTC
D gene: -; J gene: TRBJ2-4; V gene: TRBV24-1; clone size: -; CDR3 protein: CATSGNRPNRDIQYF; CDR3 DNA: TGTGCCACCAGTGGAAACAGACCAAACAGGGACATTCAGTACTTC
D gene: TRBD2; J gene: TRBJ2-3; V gene: TRBV7-2; clone size: -; CDR3 protein: CASSFNGRRTDTQYF; CDR3 DNA: TGTGCCAGCAGCTTTAACGGGAGGAGGACAGATACGCAGTATTTT
D gene: -; J gene: TRBJ2-3; V gene: TRBV2; clone size: -; CDR3 protein: CASSERVDTQYF; CDR3 DNA: TGTGCCAGCAGTGAAAGAGTAGATACGCAGTATTTT
D gene: TRBD1; J gene: TRBJ2-7; V gene: TRBV5-1; clone size: -; CDR3 protein: CASSATGDEQYF; CDR3 DNA: TGCGCCAGCAGCGCGACAGGGGACGAGCAGTACTTC
D gene: -; J gene: TRBJ2-2; V gene: TRBV11-3; clone size: -; CDR3 protein: CASSLDFARGGNTGELFF; CDR3 DNA: TGTGCCAGCAGCTTAGATTTCGCCCGAGGGGGGAACACCGGGGAGCTGTTTTTT
D gene: TRBD1; J gene: TRBJ1-5; V gene: TRBV5-1; clone size: -; CDR3 protein: CASSLAGTGGLQPQHF; CDR3 DNA: TGCGCCAGCAGCTTGGCAGGGACAGGGGGTCTTCAGCCCCAGCATTTT
D gene: -; J gene: TRBJ2-5; V gene: TRBV6-6; clone size: -; CDR3 protein: CASSGTGRGQETQYF; CDR3 DNA: TGTGCCAGCAGTGGAACAGGGAGGGGGCAAGAGACCCAGTACTTC
D gene: -; J gene: TRBJ1-2; V gene: TRBV28; clone size: -; CDR3 protein: CASSPGYYGYTF; CDR3 DNA: TGTGCCAGCAGTCCGGGATACTATGGCTACACCTTC
D gene: TRBD1; J gene: TRBJ1-2; V gene: TRBV6-5; clone size: few; CDR3 protein: CASSYNRGSGYTF; CDR3 DNA: TGTGCCAGCAGTTACAACAGGGGATCAGGCTACACCTTC
D gene: TRBD2; J gene: TRBJ2-1; V gene: TRBV24-1; clone size: -; CDR3 protein: CATSDPQAGGLYNEQFF; CDR3 DNA: TGTGCCACCAGTGACCCGCAAGCGGGGGGTTTATACAATGAGCAGTTCTTC
D gene: TRBD1; J gene: TRBJ2-1; V gene: TRBV5-1; clone size: -; CDR3 protein: CASSLGTGSSYNEQFF; CDR3 DNA: TGCGCCAGCAGCTTGGGGACAGGGAGCTCCTACAATGAGCAGTTCTTC
D gene: TRBD2; J gene: TRBJ2-3; V gene: TRBV27; clone size: once; CDR3 protein: CASSLGRATSTDTQYF; CDR3 DNA: TGTGCCAGCAGTTTAGGGAGGGCTACTAGCACAGATACGCAGTATTTT
D gene: TRBD1; J gene: TRBJ2-3; V gene: TRBV5-4; clone size: -; CDR3 protein: CASSGLTGAPSQYF; CDR3 DNA: TGTGCCAGCAGCGGGCTGACAGGGGCCCCATCGCAGTATTTT
D gene: -; J gene: TRBJ1-3; V gene: TRBV3-1/TRBV3-2; clone size: -; CDR3 protein: CASRGGGGNTIYF; CDR3 DNA: TGTGCCAGCAGAGGGGGTGGTGGAAACACCATATATTTT
D gene: TRBD2; J gene: TRBJ2-7; V gene: TRBV6-2/TRBV6-3; clone size: -; CDR3 protein: CASSTPSGSYEQYF; CDR3 DNA: TGTGCCAGCAGTACCCCTAGCGGGAGCTACGAGCAGTACTTC
D gene: -; J gene: TRBJ2-1; V gene: TRBV24-1; clone size: -; CDR3 protein: CATSRGRHEQFF; CDR3 DNA: TGTGCCACCAGCAGGGGGAGGCATGAGCAGTTCTTC